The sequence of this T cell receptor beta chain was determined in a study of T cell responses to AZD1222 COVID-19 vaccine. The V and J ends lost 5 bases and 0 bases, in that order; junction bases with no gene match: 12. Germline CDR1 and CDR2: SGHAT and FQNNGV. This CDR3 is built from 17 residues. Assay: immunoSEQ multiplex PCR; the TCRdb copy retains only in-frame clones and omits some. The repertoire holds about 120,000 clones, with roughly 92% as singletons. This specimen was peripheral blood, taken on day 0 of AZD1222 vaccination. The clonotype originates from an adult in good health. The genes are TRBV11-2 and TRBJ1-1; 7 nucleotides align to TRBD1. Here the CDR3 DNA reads TGTGCCAGCAGCGGATGGGACAGCTTAAGCATGAACACTGAAGCTTTCTTT. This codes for CASSGWDSLSMNTEAFF.